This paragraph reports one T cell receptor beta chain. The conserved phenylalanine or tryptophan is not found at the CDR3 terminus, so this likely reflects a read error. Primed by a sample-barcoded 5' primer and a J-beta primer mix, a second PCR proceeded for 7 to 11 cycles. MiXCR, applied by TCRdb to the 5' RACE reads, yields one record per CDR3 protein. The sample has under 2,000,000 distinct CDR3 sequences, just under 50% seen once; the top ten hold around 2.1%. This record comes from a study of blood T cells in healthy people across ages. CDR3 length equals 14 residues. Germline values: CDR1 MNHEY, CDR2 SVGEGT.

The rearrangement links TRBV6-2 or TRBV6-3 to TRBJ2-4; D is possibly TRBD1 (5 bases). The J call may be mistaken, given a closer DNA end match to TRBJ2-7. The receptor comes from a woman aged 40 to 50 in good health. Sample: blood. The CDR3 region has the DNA TGTGCCAGCAAGGAAACAGGATCGTACTACGAGCAGTACTTA. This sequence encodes CASKETGSYYEQYL.